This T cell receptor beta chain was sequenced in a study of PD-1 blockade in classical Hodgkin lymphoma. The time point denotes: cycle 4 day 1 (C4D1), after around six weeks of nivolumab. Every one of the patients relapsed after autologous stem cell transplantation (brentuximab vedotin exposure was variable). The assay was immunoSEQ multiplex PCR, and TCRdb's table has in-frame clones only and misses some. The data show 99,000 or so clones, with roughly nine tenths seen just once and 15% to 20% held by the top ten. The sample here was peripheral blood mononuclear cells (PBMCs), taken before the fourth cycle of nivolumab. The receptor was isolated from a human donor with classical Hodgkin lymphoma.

The CDR3: CATSRDRGSYGYTF. The CDR3 region has the DNA TGTGCCACCAGCAGGGACAGGGGGTCCTATGGCTACACCTTC. The J gene is TRBJ1-2, the V gene TRBV15; TRBD1 agrees at 10 bases. The ends lost 3 bases at V and 4 bases at J; junction bases unmatched: 2. Germline-derived CDR1 and CDR2 are LNHNV and YYDKDF (reference sequence). This CDR3 has 14 residues.